These 30 T cell receptor beta chains were sequenced from one sample in a study of CD8 T cells in ankylosing spondylitis (dated by TCRdb to between 2016 and 2019). Library preparation used 5' RACE. These reads were obtained on an Illumina HiSeq 2500. TCRdb reran the public reads through fastp at Q25 and MiXCR, keeping productive beta chains. Records with the same CDR3 protein are collapsed into one entry carrying the most frequent genes and DNA. The sample has 220,000 or so distinct CDR3 sequences on record, more than 9% of them singletons. About 19% of the sample is in the top ten clones. The sequenced material came from blood, either unsorted or a sorted T cell fraction (not recorded which). The receptors shown here come from a male donor with ankylosing spondylitis or in good health (not recorded which).

A word on this clonotype: This may arise from a read error, as a much more abundant clone is one base away. The chain joins TRBV7-8 to TRBJ1-4; no firm D call. V was shortened by 6 bases and J by 5 bases, with 16 bases between the two germline ends. Germline CDR1 reads SGHVS; CDR2 reads FQNEAQ. This CDR3 spans 15 amino acids. The CDR3 is CASSFMGSENEKLFF. CDR3 DNA sequence: TGTGCCAGCAGTTTCATGGGCAGCGAAAATGAAAAACTGTTTTTT.

CDR3 nucleotides: TGTGCCAGCAGCTTAGGGGGGGCGAACACTGAAGCTTTCTTT. It specifies CASSLGGANTEAFF. The chain joins TRBV11-3 to TRBJ1-1, with D possibly being TRBD1 (6 bases). The CDR3 loop spans 14 amino acids. V was trimmed by 1 base and J by 1 base, leaving 7 bases between them. CDR1 is SGHNT and CDR2 is YENEEA in the germline V gene.

This clonotype appeared a few times. The chain links TRBV28 to TRBJ2-7, with D perhaps matching TRBD1 or TRBD2 (5 bases each). The length of the CDR3 is 11 residues. Germline lookup yields CDR1 MDHEN and CDR2 SYDVKM. V was trimmed by 8 bases and J by 5 bases, leaving 10 bases between them. The CDR3 loop is CASGTLDEQYF. The CDR3 DNA is TGTGCCAGCGGGACCCTCGACGAGCAGTACTTC.

This clonotype was seen repeatedly, ten times or more. This chain joins TRBV9 and TRBJ2-1, with 11 bases fitting TRBD2. V lost 6 bases to trimming and J lost 4 bases; unmatched junction nucleotides: 6. The CDR3 totals 15 residues. CDR1 is SGDLS and CDR2 is YYNGEE in the germline V gene. The CDR3 here is CASTPLAGAYNEQFF. For the CDR3, the DNA is TGTGCCAGCACGCCACTAGCGGGGGCATACAATGAGCAGTTCTTC.

This clonotype occurred many times. V is TRBV12-3 or TRBV12-4 and J is TRBJ1-1; 11 nucleotides agree with TRBD1. The J segment lost 7 bases and the V segment lost 7 bases, leaving 5 bases of the junction unmatched. The CDR3 runs to 13 residues. CDR3 residues: CASTRDRGGEAFF. Here the CDR3 DNA reads TGTGCCAGCACCAGGGACAGGGGGGGTGAAGCTTTCTTT.

About this clonotype: This may arise from a read error, as a much more abundant clone is one base away. V usage is TRBV10-3 and J usage is TRBJ1-4; D is unclear. The germline V gene has CDR1 ENHRY and CDR2 SYGVKD. CDR3 length: 13 amino acids. Between the trimmed V and J ends, which lost 3 bases and 4 bases, there was a span of 6 bases. CDR3 sequence: CAISDHGNEKLFF. The CDR3 DNA sequence: TGTGCCATCAGTGACCATGGTAATGAAAAACTGTTTTTT.

The chain joins TRBV9 to TRBJ1-1; TRBD1 matches 11 bases. Germline V CDR1 and CDR2: SGDLS, YYNGEE. CDR3 length: 20 residues. V gave up 0 bases and J gave up 4 bases; unmatched junction bases: 17. The CDR3 loop is CASSVAQNRTGGLLGTEAFF. The DNA of the CDR3 is TGTGCCAGCAGCGTAGCCCAAAATCGGACAGGGGGCTTATTGGGCACTGAAGCTTTCTTT.

This clonotype was counted many times. CDR3 nucleotide sequence: TGTGCCAGCAGTTTAGGGGGGGGACAGGGAAATGAGCAGTTCTTC. Translating gives CASSLGGGQGNEQFF. J is TRBJ2-1 and V is TRBV12-3 or TRBV12-4, with 9 bases lining up with TRBD1. The ends lost 1 base at V and 7 bases at J; junction bases unmatched: 5. CDR3 length: 15 residues.

In this sample, this clonotype turned up many times. The chain has TRBV20-1 and TRBJ2-5, with 10 bases lining up with TRBD2. In germline, CDR1 is DFQATT, CDR2 SNEGSKA (reference sequence). V shed 2 bases, J shed 1 base, and the junction held 7 bases outside the gene matches. The CDR3 extends over 16 amino acids. The chain's CDR3 is CSARPGLAVIQETQYF. The CDR3 DNA sequence: TGCAGTGCTAGACCTGGACTAGCGGTGATCCAAGAGACCCAGTACTTC.

This clonotype occurred many times. This chain joins TRBV12-3 or TRBV12-4 and TRBJ1-5; 7 positions agree with TRBD1. This CDR3 is built from 16 residues. The V segment lost 5 bases and the J segment 0 bases; nucleotides outside the gene matches: 7. CDR3 DNA sequence: TGTGCCAGCAGTCTCTCACAGGGGAATAGCAATCAGCCCCAGCATTTT. It specifies CASSLSQGNSNQPQHF.

This clonotype was observed a handful of times. This chain connects TRBV11-2 to TRBJ2-3; a weak D match, TRBD1 (6 bases). The CDR3 extends over 13 amino acids. Trimming stripped 1 base from V and 14 bases from J, with 16 bases between. Per the germline V gene, CDR1 is SGHAT and CDR2 is FQNNGV. In nucleotides, the CDR3 is TGTGCCAGCAGCTTAGGCCCCAGGGGCCCTCCGTATTTT. This sequence encodes CASSLGPRGPPYF.

Many counts were recorded for this clonotype. The CDR3 loop is CASSYRGADNEQFF. In nucleotides, the CDR3 is TGTGCCAGCAGCTACAGGGGAGCGGACAATGAGCAGTTCTTC. The chain is built from TRBV9 and TRBJ2-1, with TRBD1 matching 7 bases. Trimming took 4 bases from V and 5 from J; bases not matched to a gene: 6. Germline V lookup: CDR1 SGDLS, CDR2 YYNGEE. The CDR3 is 14 residues long.

Note on this clonotype: Possible read error: a much larger clone is one base away. Likely a read error: the CDR3 ends without its conserved phenylalanine or tryptophan. The genes are TRBV27 and TRBJ2-1; D assignment may be TRBD1 or TRBD2 (5 bases each). Trimming shortened V by 5 bases and J by 6 bases, and 8 bases separated the two germline ends. The CDR3 is 12 amino acids. Germline CDR1 MNHEY, CDR2 SMNVEV (reference sequence). The CDR3 reads CASSRGANEQFL. The DNA for the CDR3 is TGTGCCAGCAGTCGAGGGGCCAATGAGCAGTTCTTG.

This clonotype was counted a few times. J is TRBJ1-4 and V is TRBV12-3 or TRBV12-4; maybe TRBD1 (6 bases). The CDR3 totals 14 residues. V was clipped by 6 bases and J by 6 bases, with 14 bases between them. CDR3 DNA sequence: TGTGCCAGCAGATCGCAGGGGCCTGATGAAAAACTGTTTTTT. This translates into CASRSQGPDEKLFF.

This clonotype was found many times. The rearrangement uses TRBV28 and TRBJ2-3; weak D call: TRBD1 (5 bases). Germline V gene lookup returns CDR1 MDHEN and CDR2 SYDVKM. Trimming took 5 bases from V and 6 from J, leaving 12 bases between them. This CDR3 is built from 13 residues. The CDR3 coding sequence is TGTGCCAGCAGTCCCAGACAGACTGATACGCAGTATTTT. Translation gives CASSPRQTDTQYF.

This clonotype has at least ten counts. The chain links TRBV5-6 to TRBJ2-5; 9 nucleotides match TRBD2. CDR1 is SGHDT and CDR2 is YYEEEE in the germline V gene. With 4 bases clipped from V and 5 bases from J, the junction kept 9 bases outside the gene matches. This CDR3 region has 15 residues. CDR3 sequence reads: CASSADLAGLETQYF. The CDR3 bases are TGTGCCAGCAGCGCAGACCTAGCGGGGCTCGAGACCCAGTACTTC. Full variable domain (rest looked up from reference TRBV5-6 and TRBJ2-5): DAGVTQSPTHLIKTRGQQVTLRCSPKSGHDTVSWYQQALGQGPQFIFQYYEEEERQRGNFPDRFSGHQFPNYSSELNVNALLLGDSALYLCASSADLAGLETQYFGPGTRLLVL.

This clonotype was counted at least ten times. The chain has TRBV6-5 and TRBJ2-1; D is possibly TRBD2 (6 bases). V was shortened by 0 bases and J by 5 bases, with 20 bases between the two germline ends. There are 18 residues in the CDR3. CDR1 is MNHEY, CDR2 SVGAGI, per germline. The CDR3 DNA reads TGTGCCAGCAGTTACTCGTTGGACTACATTCAATATGACAATGAGCAGTTCTTC. This translates into CASSYSLDYIQYDNEQFF.

This clonotype was recorded a few times. V and J are TRBV20-1 and TRBJ1-2; D not certain. There are 14 residues in the CDR3. Germline CDR1 is DFQATT and CDR2 is SNEGSKA (reference sequence). The germline V and J ends were trimmed by 4 bases and 4 bases, with 16 bases remaining between them. The CDR3 nucleotides are TGCAGTGCTACAGGTGGCGGAGGAGTCTATGGCTACACCTTC. Its translation: CSATGGGGVYGYTF.

Only a few counts were recorded for this clonotype. The chain is built from TRBV20-1 and TRBJ2-1; D may correspond to TRBD1 or TRBD2 (5 bases each). Trimming took off 3 bases at V and 6 bases at J, with 21 bases between the two ends. Per the germline V gene, CDR1 is DFQATT and CDR2 is SNEGSKA (reference sequence). The CDR3 has 16 residues. For the CDR3, the DNA is TGCAGTGCTAGGAGGGGCCCAGGGTTAGCCTCCAATGAGCAGTTCTTC. Residues: CSARRGPGLASNEQFF.

This clonotype appeared a few times. The rearrangement joins TRBV9 to TRBJ2-7; maybe TRBD1 (7 bases). Trimming took 3 bases from V and 3 from J, leaving 22 bases between them. The CDR3 has 17 amino acids. Germline CDR1 SGDLS, CDR2 YYNGEE. In nucleotides, the CDR3 is TGTGCCAGCAGCGAGGGGGGAGCCAGGGGGTTACGCTACGAGCAGTACTTC. This encodes CASSEGGARGLRYEQYF.

In its sample, this clonotype was seen many times. The chain uses TRBV12-3 or TRBV12-4 and TRBJ2-4; TRBD1 or TRBD2 may be the D gene (5 bases each). The CDR3 spans 14 residues. V was pared by 6 bases and J by 3 bases, with 12 bases between. This CDR3 reads CASSPGTVKNIQYF. DNA of the CDR3: TGTGCCAGCAGCCCCGGGACGGTCAAAAACATTCAGTACTTC.

This clonotype showed up many times. The chain combines TRBV11-2 with TRBJ2-3, with D possibly TRBD2 on 6 matching bases. Germline CDR1 SGHAT, CDR2 FQNNGV. This CDR3 has 14 residues. V was cut by 4 bases and J by 2 bases, with 10 bases left in between. This CDR3 is CASSSGVVTDTQYF. The CDR3 nucleotides read TGTGCCAGCAGCTCGGGGGTGGTCACAGATACGCAGTATTTT.

V and J are TRBV23-1 and TRBJ2-5; perhaps TRBD2 as D (6 bases). TRBV23-1 is identified as an open reading frame with a role that is uncertain. V lost 6 bases and J 3 bases, leaving 11 bases between the germline ends. The CDR3 loop spans 13 amino acids. CDR3 bases: TGCGCCAGCAGAGGAGGGAGAGAAGAGACCCAGTACTTC. This encodes CASRGGREETQYF.

This clonotype was counted many times. The CDR3 loop reads CASSLRQEEVFF. In nucleotides, the CDR3 is TGTGCCAGCAGTTTGCGACAGGAAGAGGTGTTTTTT. The chain links TRBV12-3 or TRBV12-4 to TRBJ1-4; maybe TRBD1 (6 bases). The CDR3 runs 12 residues. Trimming pared 3 bases from V and 15 bases from J, leaving 14 bases between.

This clonotype was observed a handful of times. The chain links TRBV7-2 to TRBJ2-5; weak D call: TRBD2 (6 bases). The germline V and J ends were trimmed by 5 bases and 4 bases, with 14 bases remaining between them. This CDR3 region has 14 residues. Germline-derived CDR1 and CDR2 are SGHTA and FQGNSA. The CDR3 bases are TGTGCCAGCAGCACCCGGGGGTTAGGAGAGACCCAGTACTTC. Translated: CASSTRGLGETQYF.

This clonotype was detected many times. The V call is TRBV27, the J call TRBJ2-7; 7 bases match TRBD2. Germline V gene sequence: CDR1 MNHEY, CDR2 SMNVEV (reference sequence). V was pared by 6 bases and J by 6 bases, with 8 bases of the junction left unmatched. CDR3 length equals 13 residues. The CDR3 is CASRDPGGSEQYF. CDR3 nucleotide sequence: TGTGCCAGCAGGGATCCCGGGGGGTCCGAGCAGTACTTC.

The chain links TRBV20-1 to TRBJ2-3; TRBD2 aligns across 8 bases. Germline lookup yields CDR1 DFQATT and CDR2 SNEGSKA (reference sequence). This CDR3 is 14 amino acids long. Trimming cost V 6 bases and J 3 bases; bases outside gene matches: 8. In DNA, the CDR3 is TGCAGTGCGGGCCCAGGCGGGGGGACAGATACGCAGTATTTT. Translating it yields CSAGPGGGTDTQYF.

On this clonotype itself: A read error may be the cause here, since a much bigger clone is one base away. The chain combines TRBV20-1 with TRBJ1-5, with D maybe TRBD1 (6 bases). Germline V gene lookup returns CDR1 DFQATT and CDR2 SNEGSKA (reference sequence). The CDR3 totals 16 residues. Trimming removed 0 bases from V and 6 bases from J, with 18 bases in between. CDR3 DNA sequence: TGCAGTGCTAGAGATCTGACACAGGGATCGGGTCAGCCCCAGCATTTT. Its protein product is CSARDLTQGSGQPQHF.

This clonotype was detected only a few times. This rearrangement joins TRBV7-8 to TRBJ2-3; tentatively, D is TRBD2 (6 bases). Germline CDR1 reads SGHVS; CDR2 reads FQNEAQ. CDR3 size: 19 residues. Trimming removed 5 bases from V and 0 bases from J, with 24 bases in between. This CDR3 is CASSAGRDPAGTSTDTQYF. Here the CDR3 DNA reads TGTGCCAGCAGCGCGGGGAGAGACCCGGCAGGAACTAGCACAGATACGCAGTATTTT.

This clonotype was seen many times. This sequence joins TRBV6-6 and TRBJ1-2; a weak D match, TRBD1 (6 bases). Trimming cost V 4 bases and J 2 bases, with 8 bases left between them. Germline V lookup: CDR1 MNHNY, CDR2 SVGAGI (reference sequence). This CDR3 is built from 13 residues. The chain's CDR3 is CASSSTGNYGYTF. The CDR3 region has the DNA TGTGCCAGCAGTTCCACAGGGAACTATGGCTACACCTTC.